This T cell receptor beta chain comes out of a study of patients and donors after allogeneic stem cell transplantation. Each CDR3 protein gets one entry after TCRdb re-called the RT-PCR reads with MiXCR. The sample gives about a million distinct CDR3 sequences, roughly 17% of which show up once; roughly 6% is in the top ten. This clonotype turned up a few times. The germline gives CDR1 LGHNA, CDR2 YNFKEQ. The CDR3 consists of 18 residues. V gave up 0 bases and J gave up 5 bases; unmatched junction bases: 11. The TCR comes from a human donor who was either an allogeneic HSCT recipient or a stem cell or donor lymphocyte infusion donor (not recorded which). It is not recorded whose cells these are; they may come from a transplant donor. Sequenced sample: blood, either unsorted or a sorted T cell fraction (not recorded which). This chain links TRBV4-2 with TRBJ2-2; 8 bases are a match to TRBD2. The CDR3 nucleotides are TGTGCCAGCAGCCAAGATCTGGGGCGGGGGGCTGTAACCGGGGAGCTGTTTTTT. Protein sequence: CASSQDLGRGAVTGELFF.